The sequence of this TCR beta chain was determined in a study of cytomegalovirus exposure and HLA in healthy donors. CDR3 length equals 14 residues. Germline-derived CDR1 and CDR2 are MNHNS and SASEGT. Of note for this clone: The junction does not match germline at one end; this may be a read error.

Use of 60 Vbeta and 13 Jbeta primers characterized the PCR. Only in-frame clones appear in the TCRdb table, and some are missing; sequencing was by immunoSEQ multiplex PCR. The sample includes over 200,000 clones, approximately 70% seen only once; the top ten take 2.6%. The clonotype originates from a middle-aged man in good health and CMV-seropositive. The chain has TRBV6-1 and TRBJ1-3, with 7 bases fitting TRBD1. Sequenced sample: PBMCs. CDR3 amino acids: CASSEGTVRNTIYF. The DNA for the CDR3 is TGTGCCAGCAGCGAAGGGACAGTTCGAAACACCATATATTTT.